This entry features one TCR beta chain sequence. The table came from immunoSEQ multiplex PCR; TCRdb's copy has only in-frame clones and leaves some out. The repertoire holds about 130,000 clones, with approximately 83% as singletons. The data stem from a study of blood T cell repertoires in COVID-19. Trimming removed 7 bases at V and 3 bases at J, with 10 bases between. Germline CDR1 is LNHDA and CDR2 is SQIVND (reference sequence). The CDR3 extends over 13 amino acids. The sequencing input was peripheral blood. The V and J genes are TRBV19 and TRBJ1-5; perhaps TRBD1 as D (5 bases). This TCR was recovered from a woman older than 75 with acute or convalescent COVID-19. The CDR3 coding sequence is TGTGCCAGTAACCGGGACTTCAATCAGCCCCAGCATTTT. This encodes CASNRDFNQPQHF.